The 25 T cell receptor beta chains below all came from one sample that was sequenced in a study of spatial heterogeneity in lung cancer (dated by TCRdb to between 2018 and 2021). The library relied on 5' RACE. Sequencer: NextSeq 500. TCRdb's own reprocessing of the public reads used fastp at Q25 and MiXCR and kept productive beta chains. A single entry per CDR3 protein holds the most common genes and DNA from its merged rows. In this sample the table shows about 36,000 distinct CDR3 sequences, approximately 5.2% of which occur a single time. The ten largest make up less than 35% of the sample. The sample's time point, from its label and the paper: sample taken at primary tumor resection. Without any cell sorting, TCR sequencing was performed on whole RNA extracted either from tumor and nontumor lung tissue or from cryopreserved PBMC samples. The sample here was PBMCs, taken at surgery. These receptors all stem from a female donor with early-stage non-small cell lung cancer.

This clonotype was counted ten times or more. The chain carries TRBV10-3 and TRBJ2-1; TRBD2 aligns across 12 bases. J gave up 2 bases and V 3 bases, and 5 bases lay outside the gene matches. Germline V lookup: CDR1 ENHRY, CDR2 SYGVKD. The CDR3 has 17 amino acids. CDR3 loop: CAISESSGGAPYNEQFF. The CDR3 DNA follows: TGTGCCATCAGTGAATCTAGCGGGGGGGCACCCTACAATGAGCAGTTCTTC.

CDR3 DNA: TGCAGCGTCGCCTGGATCCCGACTAGCACAGATACGCAGTATTTT. This codes for CSVAWIPTSTDTQYF. This chain uses TRBV20-1 with TRBJ2-3; D gene unclear. The CDR3 runs to 15 residues. In germline, CDR1 is DFQATT, CDR2 SNEGSKA (reference sequence).

This clonotype was counted many times. V and J are TRBV6-6 and TRBJ2-7; TRBD2 matches at 9 bases. From germline, CDR1 is MNHNY and CDR2 SVGAGI (reference sequence). The CDR3 is 16 residues long. V shed 3 bases and J 1 base; nucleotides not matched to a gene: 7. CDR3: CASSYPGLAPSYEQYF. DNA for the CDR3: TGTGCCAGCAGTTATCCGGGACTAGCACCTTCCTACGAGCAGTACTTC.

This clonotype showed up just a few times. This sequence joins TRBV7-2 and TRBJ2-3, with 12 bases aligning to TRBD2. The CDR3 totals 16 residues. Germline lookup yields CDR1 SGHTA and CDR2 FQGNSA. V dropped 5 bases and J dropped 4; count of bases not matched to a gene: 7. CDR3 loop: CASSPLAGGSADTQYF. The CDR3 region has the DNA TGTGCCAGCAGCCCCCTAGCGGGGGGGTCAGCAGATACGCAGTATTTT.

There are many counts of this clonotype. V is TRBV5-1 and J is TRBJ2-7; no clear D. The germline V and J ends were trimmed by 4 bases and 5 bases, with 19 bases remaining between them. The germline gives CDR1 SGHRS, CDR2 YFSETQ. The CDR3 totals 15 residues. The CDR3 region has the DNA TGCGCCAGCAGCCGCATGGAAGCTAGGATACACGAGCAGTACTTC. Translated, it gives CASSRMEARIHEQYF.

In its sample, this clonotype was seen many times. The rearrangement joins TRBV29-1 to TRBJ2-2; 14 nucleotides align to TRBD2. The germline V gene has CDR1 SQVTM and CDR2 ANQGSEA. The CDR3 is made up of 15 amino acids. V trimming: 7 bases; J trimming: 7 bases; junction bases outside the gene matches: 8. This chain's CDR3 is CSGSGLAGVHGELFF. The DNA of the CDR3 is TGCAGCGGTTCGGGACTAGCGGGAGTTCACGGGGAGCTGTTTTTT.

V gene TRBV2 combines with J gene TRBJ1-3, with D uncertain. CDR1 is SNHLY, CDR2 FYNNEI, per germline. Trimming took 6 bases from V and 0 from J, leaving 9 bases between them. The CDR3 has 14 residues. For the CDR3, the DNA is TGTGCCAGCAGGGCCAGCCTCTCTGGAAACACCATATATTTT. It codes for CASRASLSGNTIYF.

This CDR3 is CASSHETSDSTYF. The CDR3, as DNA: TGTGCCAGCAGCCACGAGACATCTGACAGCACGTACTTC. The rearrangement uses TRBV6-1 and TRBJ2-7, with D perhaps TRBD1 (5 bases). Trimming pared 6 bases from V and 12 bases from J, leaving 21 bases between. The length of the CDR3 is 13 residues. The germline V gene has CDR1 MNHNS and CDR2 SASEGT.

This clonotype was counted ten times or more. The chain links TRBV11-2 to TRBJ2-3, with 8 bases that match TRBD1. From germline, CDR1 is SGHAT and CDR2 FQNNGV. Trimming took 5 bases from V and 5 from J; bases not matched to a gene: 6. This CDR3 contains 14 residues. CDR3: CASSGQTGVDTQYF. The CDR3 nucleotides read TGTGCCAGCAGCGGCCAGACAGGGGTAGATACGCAGTATTTT.

This clonotype was found many times. J is TRBJ2-7 and V is TRBV7-9; 7 bases line up with TRBD2. V dropped 5 bases and J dropped 2; count of bases not matched to a gene: 12. CDR1 and CDR2 (germline): SEHNR, FQNEAQ (reference sequence). The CDR3 covers 16 residues. The CDR3 bases are TGTGCCAGCAGCACCTCCTGGACTAGACGGGCCTACGAGCAGTACTTC. Amino acids: CASSTSWTRRAYEQYF.

This clonotype was observed many times. V and J are TRBV14 and TRBJ2-1, with TRBD2 matching over 10 bases. Germline V gene data show CDR1 as SGHDN and CDR2 as FVKESK. J lost 6 bases, V lost 5 bases, and 7 bases had no gene match. CDR3 length: 15 amino acids. The chain's CDR3 is CASSELAGSFNEQFF. DNA for the CDR3: TGTGCCAGCAGCGAACTAGCGGGATCTTTCAATGAGCAGTTCTTC.

This clonotype was observed at least ten times. This chain uses TRBV10-2 with TRBJ2-7; 7 positions agree with TRBD2. The length of the CDR3 is 14 residues. The germline V gene has CDR1 WSHSY and CDR2 SAAADI. J gave up 0 bases and V 7 bases, and 6 bases lay outside the gene matches. The CDR3 spells CASKTSKDSYEQYF. The DNA for the CDR3 is TGCGCCAGCAAGACTAGCAAAGACTCCTACGAGCAGTACTTC.

This clonotype was detected many times. The conserved phenylalanine or tryptophan is not found at the CDR3 terminus, so this likely reflects a read error. No DNA is shown, since the ends of the CDR3 on it are uncertain; the CDR3 is the one TCRdb lists. The genes are TRBV5-5 and TRBJ2-1; TRBD2 is the table's D call, not checked against the DNA. The CDR3 is made up of 13 amino acids, end residues included. CDR1 is SGHKS, CDR2 YYEKEE, per germline (reference sequence). CDR3 loop: CASSSSTYSGLLI.

This chain links TRBV5-6 with TRBJ1-3; D unclear. CDR3 length equals 14 residues. Germline V gives CDR1 SGHDT, CDR2 YYEEEE. V was trimmed by 4 bases and J by 0 bases, leaving 8 bases between them. The CDR3: CASSQIYSGNTIYF. CDR3 nucleotide sequence: TGTGCCAGCAGCCAAATCTACTCTGGAAACACCATATATTTT.

There are many counts of this clonotype. J is TRBJ1-5 and V is TRBV6-1, with no clear D. The CDR3 totals 13 residues. Germline-derived CDR1 and CDR2 are MNHNS and SASEGT. V dropped 2 bases and J dropped 11 bases, with 13 bases sitting between them. CDR3 region: CASSESRVSSQHF. DNA of the CDR3: TGTGCCAGCAGTGAATCACGGGTCTCGTCCCAGCATTTT.

The chain joins TRBV7-3 to TRBJ2-1; no clear D gene. Trimming cost V 2 bases and J 5 bases, with 7 bases left between them. The CDR3 has 13 amino acids. Per the germline V gene, CDR1 is SGHTA and CDR2 is FQGTGA. CDR3 coding DNA: TGTGCCAGCAGCTTATCCGGAGACAATGAGCAGTTCTTC. It yields the protein CASSLSGDNEQFF.

The rearrangement joins TRBV5-1 to TRBJ2-2; unclear D gene. The CDR3 has 15 amino acids. V was clipped by 5 bases and J by 0 bases, with 11 bases between them. Germline CDR1 reads SGHRS; CDR2 reads YFSETQ. This CDR3 is CASSFLGPNTGELFF. As DNA, the CDR3 is TGCGCCAGCAGTTTCCTCGGGCCGAACACCGGGGAGCTGTTTTTT.

This clonotype was seen repeatedly, ten times or more. The chain joins TRBV5-4 to TRBJ1-2; no clear D gene. The CDR3 has 14 amino acids. The ends were cut back, 0 bases at V and 7 bases at J, with 13 bases in the middle. Per the germline V gene, CDR1 is SGHNT and CDR2 is YYREEE (reference sequence). CDR3 loop: CASSLGTHRGGYTF. CDR3 nucleotide sequence: TGTGCCAGCAGCTTGGGGACTCACCGGGGTGGCTACACCTTC. Filled out from reference TRBV5-4 and TRBJ1-2, the complete variable domain reads ETGVTQSPTHLIKTRGQQVTLRCSSQSGHNTVSWYQQALGQGPQFIFQYYREEENGRGNFPPRFSGLQFPNYSSELNVNALELDDSALYLCASSLGTHRGGYTFGSGTRLTVV.

This clonotype was picked up many times. The DNA for the CDR3 is TGTGCCACCAGCTTAAGCGGTACCTACGAGCAGTACTTC. This encodes CATSLSGTYEQYF. The chain couples TRBV15 to TRBJ2-7, with TRBD2 as a possible D gene (5 bases). This CDR3 has 13 amino acids. Trimming left V 5 bases short and J 2 bases short, with 10 bases between. Germline loops: CDR1 LNHNV, CDR2 YYDKDF (reference sequence). The whole variable domain, filled in from reference TRBV15 and TRBJ2-7, reads DAMVIQNPRYQVTQFGKPVTLSCSQTLNHNVMYWYQQKSSQAPKLLFHYYDKDFNNEADTPDNFQSRRPNTSFCFLDIRSPGLGDTAMYLCATSLSGTYEQYFGPGTRLTVT.

At least ten counts were recorded for this clonotype. V usage is TRBV9 and J usage is TRBJ2-2; D is unclear. Between the trimmed V and J ends, which lost 4 bases and 3 bases, there was a span of 7 bases. This CDR3 is built from 13 residues. Germline V gives CDR1 SGDLS, CDR2 YYNGEE. CDR3 loop: CASSSGYTGELFF. CDR3 nucleotides: TGTGCCAGCAGCTCCGGTTACACCGGGGAGCTGTTTTTT.

The rearrangement uses TRBV24-1 and TRBJ2-1; 13 nucleotides line up with TRBD2. V trimming: 2 bases; J trimming: 5 bases; junction bases outside the gene matches: 2. The CDR3 extends over 16 amino acids. CDR1 and CDR2 (germline): KGHDR, SFDVKD. Here the CDR3 DNA reads TGTGCCACCAGTGATTGGACTAGCGGGAGCCACAATGAGCAGTTCTTC. It yields the protein CATSDWTSGSHNEQFF.

The genes are TRBV7-9 and TRBJ2-2, with 9 bases matching TRBD1. This CDR3 spans 18 amino acids. The germline V gene encodes CDR1 SEHNR and CDR2 FQNEAQ (reference sequence). The junction had 16 bases not matched to a gene; V was cut back by 5 bases and J by 6 bases. CDR3 protein: CASSPNPGQGRNAGELFF. The DNA of the CDR3 is TGTGCCAGCAGCCCAAATCCAGGACAGGGGAGGAATGCCGGGGAGCTGTTTTTT.

In this sample, this clonotype turned up many times. DNA for the CDR3: TGTGCCAGCAGTACCGGACAGTCTCTCTATAATTCACCCCTCCACTTT. As protein: CASSTGQSLYNSPLHF. The chain uses TRBV27 and TRBJ1-6; D perhaps matches TRBD1 (6 bases). This CDR3 has 16 amino acids. Trimming cost V 5 bases and J 3 bases, with 14 bases left between them. Germline V gene data show CDR1 as MNHEY and CDR2 as SMNVEV (reference sequence).

This clonotype occurred many times. V and J are TRBV2 and TRBJ2-1; 10 bases are a match to TRBD2. Germline V CDR1 and CDR2: SNHLY, FYNNEI. The CDR3 is made up of 14 amino acids. The trim removed 6 bases at V and 8 bases at J, leaving 7 bases unmatched. CDR3 in amino acids: CASRGLAELYEQFF. The CDR3 nucleotides read TGTGCCAGCAGAGGACTAGCGGAGTTGTATGAGCAGTTCTTC.

This clonotype was counted ten times or more. The V and J genes are TRBV7-9 and TRBJ2-5, with 15 bases fitting TRBD2. CDR1 and CDR2 from the germline V gene are SEHNR and FQNEAQ (reference sequence). V was pared by 3 bases and J by 2 bases, with 1 base of the junction left unmatched. This CDR3 is built from 16 residues. As DNA, the CDR3 is TGTGCCAGCAGCTTGGGGACTAGCGGGGGGCAAGAGACCCAGTACTTC. Amino acid sequence: CASSLGTSGGQETQYF.